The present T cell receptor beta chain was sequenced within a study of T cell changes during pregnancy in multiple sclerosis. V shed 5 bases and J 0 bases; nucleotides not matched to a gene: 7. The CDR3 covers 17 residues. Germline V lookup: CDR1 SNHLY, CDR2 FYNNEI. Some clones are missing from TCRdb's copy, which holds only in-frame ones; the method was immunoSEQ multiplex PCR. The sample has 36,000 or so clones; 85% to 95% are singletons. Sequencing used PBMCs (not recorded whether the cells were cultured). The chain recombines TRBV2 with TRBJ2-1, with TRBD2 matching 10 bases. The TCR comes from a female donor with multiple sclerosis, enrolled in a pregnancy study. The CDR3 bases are TGTGCCAGCAGTCAGACTAGCGGGTTCTTCTCCTACAATGAGCAGTTCTTC. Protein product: CASSQTSGFFSYNEQFF.